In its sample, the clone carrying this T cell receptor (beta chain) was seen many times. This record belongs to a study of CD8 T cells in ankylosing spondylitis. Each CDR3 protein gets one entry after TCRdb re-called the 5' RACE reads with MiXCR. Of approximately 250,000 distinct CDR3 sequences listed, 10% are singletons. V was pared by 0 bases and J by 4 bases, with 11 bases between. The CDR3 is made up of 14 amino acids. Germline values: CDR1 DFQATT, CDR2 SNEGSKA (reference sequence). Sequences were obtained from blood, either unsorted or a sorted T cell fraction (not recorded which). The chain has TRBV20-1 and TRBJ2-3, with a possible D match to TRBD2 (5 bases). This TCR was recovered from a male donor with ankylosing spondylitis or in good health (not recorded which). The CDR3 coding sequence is TGCAGTGCTAGAGATCTAAGCGGCGCAGATACGCAGTATTTT. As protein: CSARDLSGADTQYF.